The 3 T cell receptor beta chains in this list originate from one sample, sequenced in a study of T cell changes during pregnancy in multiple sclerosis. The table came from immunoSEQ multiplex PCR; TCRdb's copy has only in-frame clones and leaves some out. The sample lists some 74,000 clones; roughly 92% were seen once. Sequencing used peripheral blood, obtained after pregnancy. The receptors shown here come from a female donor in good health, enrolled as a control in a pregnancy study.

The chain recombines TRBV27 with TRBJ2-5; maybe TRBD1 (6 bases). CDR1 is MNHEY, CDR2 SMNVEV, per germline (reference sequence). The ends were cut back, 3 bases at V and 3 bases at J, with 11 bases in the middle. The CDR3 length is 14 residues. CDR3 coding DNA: TGTGCCAGCAGTTTGTTGGGGGCAGAAGAGACCCAGTACTTC. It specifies CASSLLGAEETQYF.

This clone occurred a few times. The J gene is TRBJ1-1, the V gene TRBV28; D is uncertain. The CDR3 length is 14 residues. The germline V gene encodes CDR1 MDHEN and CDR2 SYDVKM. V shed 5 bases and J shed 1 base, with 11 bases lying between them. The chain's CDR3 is CASSKALGNTEAFF. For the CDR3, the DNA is TGTGCCAGCAGTAAAGCCCTTGGGAACACTGAAGCTTTCTTT. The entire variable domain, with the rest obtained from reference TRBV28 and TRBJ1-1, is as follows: DVKVTQSSRYLVKRTGEKVFLECVQDMDHENMFWYRQDPGLGLRLIYFSYDVKMKEKGDIPEGYSVSREKKERFSLILESASTNQTSMYLCASSKALGNTEAFFGQGTRLTVV.

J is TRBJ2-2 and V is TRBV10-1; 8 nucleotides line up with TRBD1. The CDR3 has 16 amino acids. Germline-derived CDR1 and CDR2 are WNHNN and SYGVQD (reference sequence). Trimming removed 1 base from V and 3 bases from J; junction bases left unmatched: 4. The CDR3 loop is CASSEFNRGYTGELFF. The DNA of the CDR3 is TGCGCCAGCAGTGAGTTTAACAGGGGGTACACCGGGGAGCTGTTTTTT.